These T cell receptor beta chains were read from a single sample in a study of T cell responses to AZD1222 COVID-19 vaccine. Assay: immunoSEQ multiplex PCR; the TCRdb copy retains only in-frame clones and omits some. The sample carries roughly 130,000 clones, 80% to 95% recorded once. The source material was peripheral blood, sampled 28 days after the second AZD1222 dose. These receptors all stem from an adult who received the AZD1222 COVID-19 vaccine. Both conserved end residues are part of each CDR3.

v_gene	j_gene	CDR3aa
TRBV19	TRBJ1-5	CASSVPGTGGYQPQHF
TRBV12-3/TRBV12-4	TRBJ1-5	CASSFQTGRREHF
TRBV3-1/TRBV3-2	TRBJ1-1	CASSHRQGWNTEAFF
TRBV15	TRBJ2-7	CATSRGQTVLSYEQYF
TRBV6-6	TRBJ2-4	CASSYGGGAPSIQYF
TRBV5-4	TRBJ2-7	CASSYPGLAGTPNEQYF
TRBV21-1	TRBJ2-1	CASSTPMVSGTNNEQFF
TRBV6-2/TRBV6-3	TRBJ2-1	CASSHTDSYNEQFF
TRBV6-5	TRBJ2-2	CASNRGRDTGELFF
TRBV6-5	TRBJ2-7	CASSSSAYEQYF
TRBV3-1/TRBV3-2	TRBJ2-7	CTSSQDGKRGGYEQYF
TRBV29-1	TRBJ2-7	CSVEDGQGALYEQYF
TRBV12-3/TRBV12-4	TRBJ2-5	CASCWTRGETQYF
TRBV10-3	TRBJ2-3	CAISGRGGADTQYF
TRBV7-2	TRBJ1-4	CASSSRDRGEKLFF
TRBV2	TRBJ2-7	CASSGSAGVSYEQYF
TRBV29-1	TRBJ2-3	CSVWAWGGTQYF
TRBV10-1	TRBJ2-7	CASSVVNSYEQYF
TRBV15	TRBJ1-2	CATSRDLSANYGYTF
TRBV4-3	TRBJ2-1	CASSQGGGLAGGEQFF
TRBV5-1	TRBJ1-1	CASSFVVVTDRNTEAFF
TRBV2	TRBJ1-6	CASSDRDRGVGNSPLHF
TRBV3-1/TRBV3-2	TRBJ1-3	CASSLLGEGRTGNTIYF
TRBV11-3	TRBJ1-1	CASSLVYENTEAFF
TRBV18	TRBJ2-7	CASSPPTASYEQYF
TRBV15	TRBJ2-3	CATSRESPTSVADTQYF
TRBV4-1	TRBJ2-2	CASSQESGTVSTGELFF
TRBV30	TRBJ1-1	CAWKRYTEAFF
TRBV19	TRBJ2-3	CASKSVAGSTDTQYF
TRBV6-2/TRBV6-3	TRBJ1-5	CASSYSGAGERGNQPQHF
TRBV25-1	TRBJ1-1	CASTPTGRDTEAFF
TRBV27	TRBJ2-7	CASRIQFYSYEQYF
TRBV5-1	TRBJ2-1	CASSLAGNEQFF
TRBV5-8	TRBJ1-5	CASSRGGTDQPQHF
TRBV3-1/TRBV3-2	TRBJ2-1	CASSQEGERREDTYNEQFF
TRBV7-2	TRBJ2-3	CASSRTSGTDTQYF
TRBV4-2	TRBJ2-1	CASSRVTSDNEQFF
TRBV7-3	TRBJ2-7	CASSQQGGSAYEQYF
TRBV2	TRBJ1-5	CASSPGQGGNQPQHF
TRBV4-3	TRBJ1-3	CASSQRPPPQTGNTIYF
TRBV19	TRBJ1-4	CASSQTVREKLFF
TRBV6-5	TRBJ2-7	CASARTGSRYEQYF
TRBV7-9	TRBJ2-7	CASSLAHAAYEQYF
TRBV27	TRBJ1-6	CASAGQGFYNSPLHF
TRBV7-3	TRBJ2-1	CASSLTPGVNNEQFF
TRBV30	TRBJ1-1	CAWDRGENTEAFF
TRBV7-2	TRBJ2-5	CASSLGGAVETQYF
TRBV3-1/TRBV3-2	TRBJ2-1	CASSPASGGWYEQFF
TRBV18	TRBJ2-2	CASSPMAGELFF
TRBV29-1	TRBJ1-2	CSVDGAGNYGYTF
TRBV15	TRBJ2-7	CATSRDRTHYEQYF
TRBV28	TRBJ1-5	CASSLGVRGGQPQHF
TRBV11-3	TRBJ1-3	CASSLRTGGSGTIYF
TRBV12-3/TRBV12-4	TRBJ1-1	CASSPGTGGAFF
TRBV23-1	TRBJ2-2	CASSQSVGRGTGELFF